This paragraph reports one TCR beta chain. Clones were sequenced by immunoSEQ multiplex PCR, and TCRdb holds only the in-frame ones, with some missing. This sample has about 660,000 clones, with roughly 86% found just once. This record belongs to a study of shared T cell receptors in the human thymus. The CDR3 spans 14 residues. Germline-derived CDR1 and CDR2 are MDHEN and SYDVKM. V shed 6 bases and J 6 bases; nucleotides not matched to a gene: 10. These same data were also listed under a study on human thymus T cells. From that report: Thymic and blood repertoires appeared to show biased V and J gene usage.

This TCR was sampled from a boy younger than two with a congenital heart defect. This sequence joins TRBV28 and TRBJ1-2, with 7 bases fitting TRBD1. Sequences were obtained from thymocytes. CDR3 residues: CASRGQGVSHGYTF. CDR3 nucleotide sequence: TGTGCCAGCAGGGGCCAGGGGGTCTCCCATGGCTACACCTTC.